This T cell receptor (beta chain) derives from a study of technical replicates of blood from a few donors. TCRdb's copy holds only in-frame clones and misses some; the assay was immunoSEQ multiplex PCR. Of 84,000 or so clones listed, around 93% are singletons. Deletions cut 4 bases from V and 6 bases from J, with 10 bases between. The CDR3 extends over 12 amino acids. The germline V gene has CDR1 MGHRA and CDR2 YSYEKL. The TCR sequence derives from a human donor in good health. This chain joins TRBV4-1 and TRBJ2-7; perhaps TRBD2 as D (6 bases). The sample taken for sequencing was T cells isolated from PBMCs. DNA for the CDR3: TGCGCCAGCAGCCTTACGACTAGCGAGCAGTACTTC. Amino acid sequence: CASSLTTSEQYF.